This entry lists 26 T cell receptor beta chains sequenced from one sample in a study of OX40 agonist ivuxolimab in advanced cancers. Assay used: immunoSEQ multiplex PCR; TCRdb lists only in-frame clones, some missing. The sample yields about 48,000 clones, around 87% seen once. The input for sequencing was CD4+ or CD8+ T cells sorted from blood, taken in a trial of the OX40 agonist ivuxolimab. The receptors were sampled from an adult with an advanced solid tumor such as melanoma, head and neck, liver or kidney cancer.

The chain is built from TRBV4-3 and TRBJ1-4; tentatively, D is TRBD1 (5 bases). The CDR3 is made up of 14 amino acids. Trimming removed 1 base at V and 4 bases at J, with 7 bases between. Germline V gives CDR1 LGHNA, CDR2 YSLEER. The CDR3 is CASSQGGYNEKLFF. In DNA, the CDR3 is TGCGCCAGCAGCCAAGGGGGGTATAATGAAAAACTGTTTTTT.

This clone turned up a few times. V is TRBV18 and J is TRBJ1-2; a weak D match, TRBD1 (5 bases). Trimming cost V 2 bases and J 4 bases, with 5 bases left between them. The CDR3 contains 12 residues. Germline-derived CDR1 and CDR2 are KGHSH and LQKENI. Here the CDR3 DNA reads TGTGCCAGCTCACCAGGGGGCTATGGCTACACCTTC. This encodes CASSPGGYGYTF.

The CDR3 spells CASSQIRQGKPQHF. CDR3 coding DNA: TGTGCCAGCAGTCAGATTCGACAGGGGAAGCCCCAGCATTTT. The chain uses TRBV27 and TRBJ1-5, with TRBD1 matching 8 bases. Looked up from germline, CDR1 is MNHEY and CDR2 is SMNVEV (reference sequence). The CDR3 covers 14 residues. J lost 8 bases, V lost 5 bases, and 8 bases had no gene match.

The rearrangement links TRBV11-1 to TRBJ2-3; D gene ambiguous. This CDR3 region has 14 residues. Deletions cut 4 bases from V and 2 bases from J, with 10 bases between. CDR1 is SGHAT and CDR2 is FQDESV in the germline V gene (reference sequence). CDR3 loop: CASSSEGLTDTQYF. CDR3 DNA sequence: TGTGCCAGCAGCTCGGAAGGCCTCACAGATACGCAGTATTTT.

The V and J genes are TRBV6-5 and TRBJ2-5; 9 bases map to TRBD2. This CDR3 spans 12 amino acids. Unmatched junction bases numbered 7, after V lost 4 bases and J lost 13 bases. Germline V gene lookup returns CDR1 MNHEY and CDR2 SVGAGI. The CDR3 region is CASSSPGTSLYF. The CDR3 coding sequence is TGTGCCAGCAGTTCCCCCGGGACTAGCTTGTACTTC.

The J gene is TRBJ2-5, the V gene TRBV28; tentatively, D is TRBD2 (7 bases). The ends were cut back, 7 bases at V and 4 bases at J, with 22 bases in the middle. The germline CDR1 and CDR2 sequences are MDHEN and SYDVKM. The CDR3 loop spans 16 amino acids. DNA of the CDR3: TGTGCCAGCACCCAAGGGGGGGGGAGGGTTCGAGAGACCCAGTACTTC. Its translation: CASTQGGGRVRETQYF. The variable domain in full, completed from reference TRBV28 and TRBJ2-5, reads DVKVTQSSRYLVKRTGEKVFLECVQDMDHENMFWYRQDPGLGLRLIYFSYDVKMKEKGDIPEGYSVSREKKERFSLILESASTNQTSMYLCASTQGGGRVRETQYFGPGTRLLVL.

As concerns this clone: Germline is not matched at one junction end, which may reflect a read error. V gene TRBV4-1 combines with J gene TRBJ2-3, with 10 bases matching TRBD2. This CDR3 region has 16 residues. Germline-derived CDR1 and CDR2 are MGHRA and YSYEKL. This chain's CDR3 is CASSQGKRGGTDAQYF. In DNA, the CDR3 is TGCGCCAGCAGCCAAGGGAAGCGGGGGGGCACAGATGCGCAGTATTTT.

The rearrangement links TRBV7-9 to TRBJ1-1, with D uncertain. The V and J ends lost 2 bases and 10 bases respectively, with 5 bases between them. Germline CDR1 SEHNR, CDR2 FQNEAQ (reference sequence). The length of the CDR3 is 10 residues. In DNA, the CDR3 is TGTGCCAGCAGCTTAAATGGAGCTTTCTTT. It translates to CASSLNGAFF.

This clone is deemed medium-sized (0.01 to 0.1%). The chain uses TRBV2 and TRBJ1-2; 7 nucleotides match TRBD1. Germline lookup yields CDR1 SNHLY and CDR2 FYNNEI. The CDR3 has 14 residues. Trimming at V came to 7 bases and at J to 2 bases, leaving 7 bases not matched to a gene. As DNA, the CDR3 is TGTGCCAGCATTCTGCAGGGGGGCAACTATGGCTACACCTTC. Translating it yields CASILQGGNYGYTF. Together with reference TRBV2 and TRBJ1-2, the CDR3 gives the full variable domain: EPEVTQTPSHQVTQMGQEVILRCVPISNHLYFYWYRQILGQKVEFLVSFYNNEISEKSEIFDDQFSVERPDGSNFTLKIRSTKLEDSAMYFCASILQGGNYGYTFGSGTRLTVV.

The chain uses TRBV5-1 and TRBJ2-5, with D unresolved. The J call may be faulty, since TRBJ2-7 better matches the DNA end. From germline, CDR1 is SGHRS and CDR2 YFSETQ. The CDR3 consists of 11 residues. The CDR3 DNA reads TGCGCCAGCAGGGCCACCTACGAGCAGTACTTC. Translated, it gives CASRATYEQYF.

The rearrangement links TRBV5-1 to TRBJ1-1; D might be TRBD1 (5 bases). This CDR3 spans 14 amino acids. The V gene's germline CDR1 is SGHRS and CDR2 YFSETQ. V lost 2 bases and J 3 bases, leaving 11 bases between the germline ends. CDR3 residues: CASSFQGRHTEAFF. The CDR3 bases are TGCGCCAGCAGCTTTCAGGGCCGTCACACTGAAGCTTTCTTT.

This chain links TRBV11-2 with TRBJ2-4; 8 bases agree with TRBD1. V lost 6 bases to trimming and J lost 6 bases; unmatched junction nucleotides: 13. Germline CDR1 is SGHAT and CDR2 is FQNNGV. The CDR3 totals 16 residues. CDR3 coding DNA: TGTGCCAGCAGTCCCGGGGTGACAGGGGCGTTAAACATTCAGTACTTC. It is translated as CASSPGVTGALNIQYF. Full variable domain (outside the CDR3, taken from reference TRBV11-2 and TRBJ2-4): EAGVAQSPRYKIIEKRQSVAFWCNPISGHATLYWYQQILGQGPKLLIQFQNNGVVDDSQLPKDRFSAERLKGVDSTLKIQPAKLEDSAVYLCASSPGVTGALNIQYFGAGTRLSVL.

The chain carries TRBV28 and TRBJ1-4; TRBD1 matches 10 bases. V was pared by 2 bases and J by 8 bases, with 5 bases of the junction left unmatched. The CDR3 has 15 residues. Germline assignment: CDR1 MDHEN and CDR2 SYDVKM. Written as DNA, the CDR3 is TGTGCCAGCAGTTTAGGGACAGGGGAAAGAGAAAAACTGTTTTTT. Translation: CASSLGTGEREKLFF.

The J gene is TRBJ2-7, the V gene TRBV18, with D unresolved. With 3 bases removed from V and 1 base from J, the gap between germline ends came to 7 bases. The germline gives CDR1 KGHSH, CDR2 LQKENI. The CDR3 has 13 amino acids. The CDR3 sequence: CASSPGPSYEQYF. The CDR3 coding sequence is TGTGCCAGCTCACCGGGCCCTTCCTACGAGCAGTACTTC.

The V call is TRBV6-5, the J call TRBJ2-3, with D maybe TRBD2 (5 bases). Germline V gene lookup returns CDR1 MNHEY and CDR2 SVGAGI. The CDR3 extends over 13 amino acids. Trimming removed 6 bases at V and 6 bases at J, with 13 bases between. The CDR3 nucleotides are TGTGCCAGCAGCCTGACAACGGGGGATACGCAGTATTTT. As protein: CASSLTTGDTQYF.

The gene calls are TRBV7-2 and TRBJ1-6; TRBD1 matches 7 bases. The V gene's germline CDR1 is SGHTA and CDR2 FQGNSA. This CDR3 has 14 residues. The junction had 6 bases not matched to a gene; V was cut back by 5 bases and J by 8 bases. The CDR3 nucleotides read TGTGCCAGCAGCGTTAGGGACAGTTATTCACCCCTCCACTTT. Its protein is CASSVRDSYSPLHF. The full variable domain, completed using reference TRBV7-2 and TRBJ1-6, is GAGVSQSPSNKVTEKGKDVELRCDPISGHTALYWYRQSLGQGLEFLIYFQGNSAPDKSGLPSDRFSAERTGGSVSTLTIQRTQQEDSAVYLCASSVRDSYSPLHFGNGTRLTVT.

DNA of the CDR3: TGTGCCAGCAGCTCATATTTCTACAATGAGCAGTTCTTC. Protein product: CASSSYFYNEQFF. The chain has TRBV7-9 and TRBJ2-1; D is ambiguous. This CDR3 spans 13 amino acids. V gave up 4 bases and J gave up 3 bases, with 7 bases separating them. The germline V gene encodes CDR1 SEHNR and CDR2 FQNEAQ (reference sequence).

This clone was observed a single time. The chain links TRBV7-2 to TRBJ2-7; no clear D gene. CDR3 size: 14 residues. Germline CDR1 is SGHTA and CDR2 is FQGNSA. The ends were cut back, 1 base at V and 7 bases at J, with 14 bases in the middle. CDR3 nucleotides: TGTGCCAGCAGCTTAGTAGAGGTCGTAGGAGAGCAGTACTTC. Protein: CASSLVEVVGEQYF.

The V and J genes are TRBV4-1 and TRBJ1-1, with 7 positions matching TRBD1. The CDR3 totals 13 residues. V lost 7 bases, J lost 1 base, and 3 bases stayed unmatched. CDR1 is MGHRA and CDR2 is YSYEKL in the germline V gene. The CDR3 region is CASTGQPNTEAFF. In nucleotides, the CDR3 is TGCGCCAGCACGGGACAGCCGAACACTGAAGCTTTCTTT.

This chain links TRBV6-5 with TRBJ1-2; tentatively, D is TRBD1 (6 bases). Looked up from germline, CDR1 is MNHEY and CDR2 is SVGAGI. The CDR3 loop spans 12 amino acids. The germline V and J ends were trimmed by 10 bases and 4 bases, with 13 bases remaining between them. Written as DNA, the CDR3 is TGTGCCATCGAGGGGGACACCTATGGCTACACCTTC. It codes for CAIEGDTYGYTF.

The V and J genes are TRBV2 and TRBJ1-2, with 7 positions matching TRBD1. The germline CDR1 and CDR2 sequences are SNHLY and FYNNEI. The CDR3 totals 14 residues. Losses at the gene ends were 6 bases for V and 7 bases for J; bases not matched to a gene: 11. DNA of the CDR3: TGTGCCAGCAGCTTGACAGGGCGGATTAGTGGCTACACCTTC. It encodes CASSLTGRISGYTF.

The chain is built from TRBV18 and TRBJ1-2; possibly TRBD1 for D (6 bases). The germline CDR1 and CDR2 sequences are KGHSH and LQKENI. Between the trimmed V and J ends, which lost 3 bases and 8 bases, there was a span of 13 bases. CDR3 length equals 13 residues. CDR3 coding DNA: TGTGCCAGCTCACCTGCAGGGGAGCGGGGCTACACCTTC. Translating gives CASSPAGERGYTF. Variable domain in full (rest from reference TRBV18 and TRBJ1-2): NAGVMQNPRHLVRRRGQEARLRCSPMKGHSHVYWYRQLPEEGLKFMVYLQKENIIDESGMPKERFSAEFPKEGPSILRIQQVVRGDSAAYFCASSPAGERGYTFGSGTRLTVV.

The chain has TRBV5-5 and TRBJ2-6; a possible D gene is TRBD2 (6 bases). This CDR3 has 15 residues. Germline loops: CDR1 SGHKS, CDR2 YYEKEE (reference sequence). The V gene lost 4 bases and the J gene lost 0 bases, with 8 bases spanning the gap. DNA for the CDR3: TGTGCCAGCAGCCAACTAGCCTCTGGGGCCAACGTCCTGACTTTC. It yields the protein CASSQLASGANVLTF.

The V and J genes are TRBV4-3 and TRBJ2-1, with D unresolved. Trimming cost V 3 bases and J 8 bases, with 8 bases left between them. Germline CDR1 is LGHNA and CDR2 is YSLEER. This CDR3 contains 12 residues. Here the CDR3 reads CASSHNSDEQFF. The CDR3 bases are TGCGCCAGCAGCCACAACTCGGATGAGCAGTTCTTC.

V and J are TRBV23-1 and TRBJ1-2; TRBD1 matches 7 bases. TRBV23-1 is marked as an open reading frame, function uncertain. The length of the CDR3 is 18 residues. With 1 base clipped from V and 1 base from J, the junction kept 12 bases outside the gene matches. The chain's CDR3 is CASSQFSPTGTLNYGYTF. In DNA, the CDR3 is TGCGCCAGCAGTCAATTCTCCCCGACAGGGACTCTTAACTATGGCTACACCTTC.

The CDR3 here is CASSLWASGALGDTQYF. For the CDR3, the DNA is TGTGCCAGCAGCTTATGGGCTAGCGGGGCTCTGGGGGATACGCAGTATTTT. This sequence joins TRBV7-9 and TRBJ2-3, with TRBD2 identical over 9 bases. V lost 2 bases to trimming and J lost 6 bases; unmatched junction nucleotides: 12. The germline gives CDR1 SEHNR, CDR2 FQNEAQ (reference sequence). This CDR3 has 17 residues.